Listed below are T cell receptor beta chains from one sample, sequenced in a study of blood T cell repertoires in COVID-19. The table came from immunoSEQ multiplex PCR; TCRdb's copy has only in-frame clones and leaves some out. The data contain 89,000 or so clones, roughly 96% of them singletons. Input material: peripheral blood. The receptors stem from a human donor with active COVID-19. The donor label of this sample is uncertain. Both conserved end residues are part of each CDR3. D genes are given only for firm matches. Clone sizes are given selectively: once, few, many, or a class where the clone is expanded.

cdr3_length,j_call,clone_size,v_call,d_call,cdr3_nt,cdr3_aa
15,TRBJ2-5,NA,TRBV5-8,TRBD1,TGTGCCAGCACGGGGGACAGGGGGCTGAGAGAGACCCAGTACTTC,CASTGDRGLRETQYF
15,TRBJ1-6,NA,TRBV27,TRBD1,TGTGCCAGCAGCCCGAATACAGGGGCTCGTTCACCCCTCCACTTT,CASSPNTGARSPLHF
19,TRBJ1-5,NA,TRBV11-3,TRBD1,TGTGCCAGCAGCCCACAGGGACAGGGGACGCGTAGAAGCAATCAGCCCCAGCATTTT,CASSPQGQGTRRSNQPQHF
17,TRBJ2-3,NA,TRBV6-2/TRBV6-3,TRBD2,TGTGCCAGCAGTTACTCCCGGACTAGCGGATACACAGATACGCAGTATTTT,CASSYSRTSGYTDTQYF
16,TRBJ2-3,NA,TRBV25-1,TRBD2,TGTGCCAGCCATAGCCCCAGCGGGAGATCTACAGATACGCAGTATTTT,CASHSPSGRSTDTQYF
13,TRBJ1-1,NA,TRBV28,NA,TGTGCCAGCGCCAACCCACCGGGACAAAAAGCTTTCTTT,CASANPPGQKAFF
14,TRBJ1-2,NA,TRBV6-5,NA,TGTGCCAGCAGTTCCCAAGGGGGGGCTGACGGCTACACCTTC,CASSSQGGADGYTF
15,TRBJ2-1,NA,TRBV10-3,TRBD1,TGTGCCATCAGCCTCCGGGACAGGGTGGGAGATGAGCAGTTCTTC,CAISLRDRVGDEQFF
13,TRBJ1-5,NA,TRBV19,NA,TGTGCCAGTAGTACAGGGGTGGACCAGCCCCAGCATTTT,CASSTGVDQPQHF
15,TRBJ2-1,NA,TRBV3-1/TRBV3-2,TRBD2,TGTGCCAGCAGCACTAGCGGGGGGGTCTACAATGAGCAGTTCTTC,CASSTSGGVYNEQFF
15,TRBJ2-5,NA,TRBV14,NA,TGTGCCAGCAGCCAGTTTACGTGGGCCCAAGAGACCCAGTACTTC,CASSQFTWAQETQYF
12,TRBJ1-2,NA,TRBV12-3/TRBV12-4,NA,TGTGCCAGCAGCCACAGGGAGCGGGGCTACACCTTC,CASSHRERGYTF
20,TRBJ2-5,once,TRBV27,TRBD2,TGTGCCAGCAGCTCTAGAGGGGCTAGCGGGGGGTCACGGTTGAGGGAGACCCAGTACTTC,CASSSRGASGGSRLRETQYF
14,TRBJ2-5,NA,TRBV6-1,NA,TGTGCCAGCAGTGAATTCGAGGTGATGGAGACCCAGTACTTC,CASSEFEVMETQYF
14,TRBJ2-7,NA,TRBV7-9,NA,TGTGCCAGCAGCCCACCGGGAAACTCCTACGAGCAGTACTTC,CASSPPGNSYEQYF
15,TRBJ2-5,NA,TRBV25-1,NA,TGTGCCAGCAGTGGGTCAATACAGGGTTTAGAGACCCAGTACTTC,CASSGSIQGLETQYF
15,TRBJ2-7,NA,TRBV10-3,TRBD2,TGTGCCATCAGCGGGACTAGCGGAGATCCCTACGAGCAGTACTTC,CAISGTSGDPYEQYF
14,TRBJ2-7,NA,TRBV11-3,TRBD2,TGTGCCAGCAGCTTGGGGGGGACCACCTACGAGCAGTACTTC,CASSLGGTTYEQYF
14,TRBJ2-3,NA,TRBV11-3,NA,TGTGCCAGCAGCTTAGAGACTATCACAGATACGCAGTATTTT,CASSLETITDTQYF
14,TRBJ2-1,NA,TRBV9,TRBD2,TGTGCCAGCAGCGTAGACACTAGCGTGTATGAGCAGTTCTTC,CASSVDTSVYEQFF
14,TRBJ2-3,NA,TRBV5-1,NA,TGCGCCAGCCGAGGGTTGACTAGCACAGATACGCAGTATTTT,CASRGLTSTDTQYF
16,TRBJ2-5,NA,TRBV7-8,NA,TGTGCCAGCAGCGTACCTCGACAGGCCCCCAAAGAGACCCAGTACTTC,CASSVPRQAPKETQYF
15,TRBJ1-1,NA,TRBV10-3,TRBD1,TGTGCCATCAGAGCCGGGACAGGGATGAACACTGAAGCTTTCTTT,CAIRAGTGMNTEAFF
15,TRBJ1-5,NA,TRBV7-2,NA,TGTGCCAGCAGCTTAGCTCCACAGAGCAATCAGCCCCAGCATTTT,CASSLAPQSNQPQHF
17,TRBJ2-7,NA,TRBV18,TRBD2,TGTGCCAGCTCACCACCGGGTGGCGGGAGTATTTCCTACGAGCAGTACTTC,CASSPPGGGSISYEQYF
16,TRBJ2-7,NA,TRBV7-9,TRBD2,TGTGCCAGCAGCTCCCAAACCCTAGCGGGGGTCTACGAGCAGTACTTC,CASSSQTLAGVYEQYF
12,TRBJ1-2,NA,TRBV19,NA,TGTGCCAGTAGTAGCCCGGGATGGGGCTACACCTTC,CASSSPGWGYTF
16,TRBJ2-3,once,TRBV3-1/TRBV3-2,NA,TGTGCCAGCAGCCGCGGGTCTTCGGGTGGCACAGATACGCAGTATTTT,CASSRGSSGGTDTQYF
14,TRBJ1-1,NA,TRBV28,NA,TGTGCCAGCAGTGGGGGGACGATGAACACTGAAGCTTTCTTT,CASSGGTMNTEAFF
17,TRBJ2-3,NA,TRBV7-6,NA,TGTGCCAGCAGCAGGGGCAGCGTCTCCAGGCCCACAGATACGCAGTATTTT,CASSRGSVSRPTDTQYF
16,TRBJ1-1,NA,TRBV7-9,TRBD1,TGTGCCAGCAGCCCGGGACAGGGGGAAAGGTACACTGAAGCTTTCTTT,CASSPGQGERYTEAFF
14,TRBJ2-7,NA,TRBV7-2,TRBD2,TGTGCCAGCAGCTCCGGACTAGATGACTACGAGCAGTACTTC,CASSSGLDDYEQYF
17,TRBJ1-6,NA,TRBV5-1,TRBD1,TGCGCCAGCAGCTTGGCCTGGACAGGGGGCAGGAATTCACCCCTCCACTTT,CASSLAWTGGRNSPLHF
15,TRBJ1-1,NA,TRBV6-4,NA,TGTGCCAGCAGGAGGGAGGCTAGAGTGAACACTGAAGCTTTCTTT,CASRREARVNTEAFF
16,TRBJ1-6,NA,TRBV3-1/TRBV3-2,NA,TGTGCCAGCAGCCAAGAGCATTCCGGCAGGAATTCACCCCTCCACTTT,CASSQEHSGRNSPLHF
18,TRBJ1-1,NA,TRBV5-4,TRBD1,TGTGCCAGCAGCCCGGGAAGCAGGGGGCGCCTCCGGGAAACTGAAGCTTTCTTT,CASSPGSRGRLRETEAFF
16,TRBJ2-6,NA,TRBV9,NA,TGTGCCAGCAGCGTGACAGGTAGCTCTGGGGCCAACGTCCTGACTTTC,CASSVTGSSGANVLTF
17,TRBJ2-1,NA,TRBV9,TRBD2,TGTGCCAGCAGCGATTCCCCAAGGATAGCGGGAGCGGGCGAGCAGTTCTTC,CASSDSPRIAGAGEQFF
16,TRBJ1-1,NA,TRBV5-1,TRBD1,TGCGCCAGCAGCCCCTCCTCCGGACAGGGGGCGGCTGAAGCTTTCTTT,CASSPSSGQGAAEAFF
14,TRBJ2-2,NA,TRBV14,NA,TGTGCCAGCAGCGCGACTAGGATCACCGGGGAGCTGTTTTTT,CASSATRITGELFF